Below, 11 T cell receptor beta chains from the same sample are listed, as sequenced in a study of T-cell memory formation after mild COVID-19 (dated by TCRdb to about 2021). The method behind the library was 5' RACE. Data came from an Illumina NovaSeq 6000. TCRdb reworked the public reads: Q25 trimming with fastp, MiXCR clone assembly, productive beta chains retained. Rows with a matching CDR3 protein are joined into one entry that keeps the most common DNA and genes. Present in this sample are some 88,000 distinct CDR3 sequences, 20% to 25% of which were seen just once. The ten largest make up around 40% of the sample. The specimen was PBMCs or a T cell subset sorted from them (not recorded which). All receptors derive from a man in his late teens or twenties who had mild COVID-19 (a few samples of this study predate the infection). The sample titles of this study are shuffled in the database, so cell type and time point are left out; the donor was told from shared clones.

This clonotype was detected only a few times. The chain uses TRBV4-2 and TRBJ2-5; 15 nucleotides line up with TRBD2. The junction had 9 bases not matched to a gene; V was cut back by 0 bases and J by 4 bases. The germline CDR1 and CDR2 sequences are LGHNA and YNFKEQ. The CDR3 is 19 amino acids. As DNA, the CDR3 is TGTGCCAGCAGCCAAGAACTAGCAGGACTAGCGGGGGGGCGAGAGACCCAGTACTTC. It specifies CASSQELAGLAGGRETQYF.

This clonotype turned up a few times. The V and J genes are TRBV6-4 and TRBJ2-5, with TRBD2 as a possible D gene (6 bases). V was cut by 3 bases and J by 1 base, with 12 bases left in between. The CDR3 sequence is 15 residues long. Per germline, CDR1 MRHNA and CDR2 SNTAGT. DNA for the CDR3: TGTGCCAGCAGTGAGCAAGGAGGGCCCCAAGAGACCCAGTACTTC. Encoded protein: CASSEQGGPQETQYF.

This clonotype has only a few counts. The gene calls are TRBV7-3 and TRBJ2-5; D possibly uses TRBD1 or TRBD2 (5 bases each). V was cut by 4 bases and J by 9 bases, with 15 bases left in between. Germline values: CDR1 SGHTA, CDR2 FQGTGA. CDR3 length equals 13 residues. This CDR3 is CASSSGAGTSQYF. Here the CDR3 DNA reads TGTGCCAGCAGCTCAGGAGCCGGGACCTCCCAGTACTTC.

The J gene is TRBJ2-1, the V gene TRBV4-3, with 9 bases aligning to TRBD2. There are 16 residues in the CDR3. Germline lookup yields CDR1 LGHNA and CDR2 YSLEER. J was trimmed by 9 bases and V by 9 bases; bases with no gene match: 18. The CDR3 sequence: CASSGGLAGSWGEQFF. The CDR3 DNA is TGCGCCAGTTCGGGGGGCCTAGCGGGGTCATGGGGTGAGCAGTTCTTC.

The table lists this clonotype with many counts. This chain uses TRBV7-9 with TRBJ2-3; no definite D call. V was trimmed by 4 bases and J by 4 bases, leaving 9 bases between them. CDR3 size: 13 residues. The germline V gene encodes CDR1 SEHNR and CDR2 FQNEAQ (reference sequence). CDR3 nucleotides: TGTGCCAGCAGCTCAAGCTCCCCAGATACGCAGTATTTT. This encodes CASSSSSPDTQYF.

The chain's CDR3 is CASSFGQEEETQYF. The DNA for the CDR3 is TGTGCCAGCAGTTTCGGACAGGAAGAAGAGACCCAGTACTTC. The rearrangement links TRBV6-5 to TRBJ2-5; 7 bases match TRBD1. Trimming at V came to 4 bases and at J to 3 bases, leaving 5 bases not matched to a gene. This CDR3 comprises 14 residues. Germline values: CDR1 MNHEY, CDR2 SVGAGI.

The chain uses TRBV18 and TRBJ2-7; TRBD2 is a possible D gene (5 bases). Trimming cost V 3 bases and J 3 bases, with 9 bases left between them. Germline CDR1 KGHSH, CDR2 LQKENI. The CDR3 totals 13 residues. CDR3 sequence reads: CASSPGAHYEQYV. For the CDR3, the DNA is TGTGCCAGCTCACCGGGAGCCCACTACGAGCAGTACGTC.

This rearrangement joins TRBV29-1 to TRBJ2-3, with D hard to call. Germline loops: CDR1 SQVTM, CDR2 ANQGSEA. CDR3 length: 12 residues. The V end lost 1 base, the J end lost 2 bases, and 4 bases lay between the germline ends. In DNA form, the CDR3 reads TGCAGCGTTGAAGGGGACACAGATACGCAGTATTTT. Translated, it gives CSVEGDTDTQYF.

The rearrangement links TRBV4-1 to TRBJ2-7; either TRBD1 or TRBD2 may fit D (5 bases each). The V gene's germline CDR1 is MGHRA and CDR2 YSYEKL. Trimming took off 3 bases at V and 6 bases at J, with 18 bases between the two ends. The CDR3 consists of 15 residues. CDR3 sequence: CASSHLGTDETEQYF. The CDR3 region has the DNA TGCGCCAGCAGCCACCTCGGGACGGACGAAACCGAGCAGTACTTC.

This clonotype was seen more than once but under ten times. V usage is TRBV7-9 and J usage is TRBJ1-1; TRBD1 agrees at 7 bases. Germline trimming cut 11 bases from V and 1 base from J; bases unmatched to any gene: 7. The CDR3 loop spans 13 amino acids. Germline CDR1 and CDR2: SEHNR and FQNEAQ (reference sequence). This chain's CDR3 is CASWTGTNTEAFF. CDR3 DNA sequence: TGTGCCTCGTGGACAGGAACGAACACTGAAGCTTTCTTT. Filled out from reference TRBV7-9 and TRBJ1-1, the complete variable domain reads DTGVSQNPRHKITKRGQNVTFRCDPISEHNRLYWYRQTLGQGPEFLTYFQNEAQLEKSRLLSDRFSAERPKGSFSTLEIQRTEQGDSAMYLCASWTGTNTEAFFGQGTRLTVV.

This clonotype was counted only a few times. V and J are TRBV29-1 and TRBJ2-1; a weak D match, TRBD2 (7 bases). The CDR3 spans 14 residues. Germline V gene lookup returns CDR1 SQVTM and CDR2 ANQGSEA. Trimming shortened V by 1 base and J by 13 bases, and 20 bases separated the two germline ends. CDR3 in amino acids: CSVEGGGLRLLQFF. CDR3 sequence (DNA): TGCAGCGTTGAAGGGGGGGGCCTTCGTCTACTTCAGTTCTTC.